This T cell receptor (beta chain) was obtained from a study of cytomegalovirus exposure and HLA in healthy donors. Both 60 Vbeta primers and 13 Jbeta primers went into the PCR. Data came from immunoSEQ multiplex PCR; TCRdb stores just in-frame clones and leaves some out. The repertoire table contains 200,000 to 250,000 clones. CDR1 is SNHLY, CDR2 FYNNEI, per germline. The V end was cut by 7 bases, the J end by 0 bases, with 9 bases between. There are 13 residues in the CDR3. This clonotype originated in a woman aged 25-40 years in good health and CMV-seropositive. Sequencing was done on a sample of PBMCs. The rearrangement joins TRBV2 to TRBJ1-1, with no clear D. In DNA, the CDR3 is TGTGCCAGCATTCGGTCGTTGAACACTGAAGCTTTCTTT. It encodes CASIRSLNTEAFF.